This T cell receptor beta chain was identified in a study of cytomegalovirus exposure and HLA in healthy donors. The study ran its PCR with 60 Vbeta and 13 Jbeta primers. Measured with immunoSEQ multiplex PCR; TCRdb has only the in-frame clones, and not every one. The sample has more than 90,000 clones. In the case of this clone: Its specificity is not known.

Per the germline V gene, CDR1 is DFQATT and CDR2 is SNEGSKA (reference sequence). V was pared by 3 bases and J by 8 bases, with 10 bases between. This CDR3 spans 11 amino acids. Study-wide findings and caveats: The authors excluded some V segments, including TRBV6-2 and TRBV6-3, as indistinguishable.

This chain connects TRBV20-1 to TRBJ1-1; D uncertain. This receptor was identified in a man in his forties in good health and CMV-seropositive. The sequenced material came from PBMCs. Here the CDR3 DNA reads TGCAGTGCTAGCCTAGGAGACGAAGCTTTCTTT. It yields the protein CSASLGDEAFF.